This T cell receptor (beta chain) was retrieved from a study of cytomegalovirus exposure and HLA in healthy donors. Findings of the study overall: Specific recognition of CMV antigens was confirmed in vitro for a few chains (all CMV-associated).

This clone was recorded a few times. Antigen unknown. The germline V gene encodes CDR1 SGHAT and CDR2 FQNNGV. CDR3 length: 16 residues. V gave up 3 bases and J gave up 4 bases, with 18 bases separating them. TCRdb's copy holds only in-frame clones and misses some; the assay was immunoSEQ multiplex PCR. The data contain more than 55,000 clones, roughly 94% of them singletons. The donors were members of the validation cohort comprising about 130 subjects, separate from the approximately 670-subject first cohort. The clonotype comes from a woman aged 18-29 years in good health and CMV-seronegative. The rearrangement links TRBV11-2 to TRBJ2-5; TRBD2 is a possible D gene (7 bases). The specimen sequenced was PBMCs. DNA for the CDR3: TGTGCCAGCAGCTTCGTAGGACTAGGGGGGGGAGAGACCCAGTACTTC. Its translation: CASSFVGLGGGETQYF.